Presented here are 14 T cell receptor beta chains from one specimen sequenced in a study of T cell clonality in common variable immunodeficiency. No cognate antigen is known for these TCRs. Study-wide results and caveats: Fewer deletions and N-nucleotide insertions were reportedly seen in common variable immunodeficiency TCR beta sequences.

Profiling relied on immunoSEQ multiplex PCR, and the TCRdb table lists in-frame clones only, not all of them. The sample has around 15,000 clones, none seen only once. The sample comprised peripheral blood mononuclear cells. These TCRs come from a human donor with common variable immunodeficiency.

This clone has a handful of counts. The read terminates 3 residues ahead of where the CDR3 ends, so the germline J gene completes it. The genes are TRBV2 and TRBJ1-2; D is ambiguous. The CDR3 sequence is 13 residues long. Germline V lookup: CDR1 SNHLY, CDR2 FYNNEI. The sequenced part of the CDR3 DNA is TGTGCCATCTCCCTGCGGGCCGCCAGGGGC. This translates into CAISLRAARG. The entire CDR3 is CAISLRAARGYTF. Supplemented by reference TRBV2 and TRBJ1-2, the full variable domain reads EPEVTQTPSHQVTQMGQEVILRCVPISNHLYFYWYRQILGQKVEFLVSFYNNEISEKSEIFDDQFSVERPDGSNFTLKIRSTKLEDSAMYFCAISLRAARGYTFGSGTRLTVV.

This clone occurred many times. From the germline J gene comes the end of the CDR3, since the read stops 3 residues before it. V usage is TRBV7-2 and J usage is TRBJ1-1; tentatively, D is TRBD1 (5 bases). The CDR3 runs 15 residues. V was clipped by 5 bases and J by 3 bases, with 16 bases between them. Germline loops: CDR1 SGHTA, CDR2 FQGNSA. The part of the CDR3 DNA that was read is TGTGCCAGCAGCGGTGGATGGGGGGTTCACACTGAA. Translated, it gives CASSGGWGVHTE. The complete CDR3 reads CASSGGWGVHTEAFF.

This clone was observed a few times. The read stops 3 residues short of the end of the CDR3; the missing end is completed from the germline J gene. V gene TRBV18 combines with J gene TRBJ1-5, with no clear D. The CDR3 loop spans 16 amino acids. Trimming removed 2 bases from V and 2 bases from J, with 13 bases in between. Germline assignment: CDR1 KGHSH and CDR2 LQKENI. The CDR3 sequence: CASSPSGVRGNQPQHF. CDR3 DNA, as far as it was read: TGTGCCAGCTCACCAAGCGGGGTTCGGGGCAATCAGCCC.

This clone was detected only a few times. Read sequence stops 3 residues before the CDR3 end, and the germline J gene provides the missing end. This chain uses TRBV19 with TRBJ1-4; D might be TRBD1 (6 bases). V shed 3 bases and J shed 8 bases, with 13 bases lying between them. Germline V gene data show CDR1 as LNHDA and CDR2 as SQIVND (reference sequence). This CDR3 has 14 amino acids. This chain's CDR3 is CASSIGRGGEKLFF. The sequenced part of the CDR3 DNA is TGTGCCAGTAGTATCGGCAGGGGTGGCGAAAAA.

The sample holds a few counts of this clone. The read finishes 3 residues shy of the CDR3 end, and the germline J gene is used to complete it. This chain links TRBV18 with TRBJ2-5, with D possibly matching TRBD2 (5 bases). This CDR3 contains 11 residues. Trimming left V 4 bases short and J 5 bases short, with 5 bases between. Germline V gives CDR1 KGHSH, CDR2 LQKENI. The CDR3: CASSRGETQYF. The sequenced CDR3 bases are TGTGCCAGCTCACGAGGGGAGACC. Complete variable domain (other parts from reference TRBV18 and TRBJ2-5): NAGVMQNPRHLVRRRGQEARLRCSPMKGHSHVYWYRQLPEEGLKFMVYLQKENIIDESGMPKERFSAEFPKEGPSILRIQQVVRGDSAAYFCASSRGETQYFGPGTRLLVL.

At least ten counts were recorded for this clone. The read terminates 3 residues ahead of where the CDR3 ends, so the germline J gene completes it. The chain is built from TRBV6-2 or TRBV6-3 and TRBJ2-1, with 9 bases lining up with TRBD2. CDR1 is MNHEY and CDR2 is SVGEGT in the germline V gene. V shed 0 bases and J 3 bases; nucleotides not matched to a gene: 3. This CDR3 contains 16 residues. The CDR3 sequence: CASSYSLAGVYNEQFF. The sequenced CDR3 bases are TGTGCCAGCAGTTACTCGTTAGCGGGGGTCTACAATGAG.

This clone was seen a few times. Incomplete CDR3 DNA: TGTGCCAGTAGTAGTCCTCGGAACAGGGGGTGGTACGGGGAG. Protein: CASSSPRNRGWYGE. The whole CDR3 sequence is CASSSPRNRGWYGELFF. The rearrangement uses TRBV19 and TRBJ2-2; 8 nucleotides agree with TRBD1. The DNA ends 3 residues before the CDR3 does, and the rest of the CDR3 is filled in from the germline J gene. Germline V gene lookup returns CDR1 LNHDA and CDR2 SQIVND (reference sequence). The CDR3 is 17 residues long. V trimming: 4 bases; J trimming: 7 bases; junction bases outside the gene matches: 14.

The table lists this clone with a few counts. The CDR3 sequence: CASSEYTDTQYF. CDR3 DNA (partial): TGTGCCAGCAGTGAATACACAGATACG. This chain links TRBV2 with TRBJ2-3, with D uncertain. The read ends 3 residues shy of where the CDR3 ends; the end is completed using the germline J gene. Trimming cost V 2 bases and J 2 bases, with 2 bases left between them. This CDR3 is 12 amino acids long. The germline V gene has CDR1 SNHLY and CDR2 FYNNEI.

This clone was observed a few times. The read comes to an end 3 residues before the CDR3 does, leaving the germline J gene to fill in the end. V usage is TRBV7-3 and J usage is TRBJ2-6, with D perhaps matching TRBD2 (5 bases). V lost 3 bases and J 3 bases, leaving 9 bases between the germline ends. CDR3 length: 15 amino acids. Germline values: CDR1 SGHTA, CDR2 FQGTGA. The CDR3 is CASSLVRVGANVLTF. The CDR3 DNA, read in part, is TGTGCCAGCAGCTTGGTGAGGGTTGGGGCCAACGTC.

Note on this clone: The read gets to within 3 residues of the CDR3 end, and the germline J gene fills in the rest. The V call is TRBV18, the J call TRBJ2-5; no reliable D call. V was shortened by 0 bases and J by 5 bases, with 7 bases between the two germline ends. From germline, CDR1 is KGHSH and CDR2 LQKENI. The CDR3 sequence is 13 residues long. The CDR3 here is CASSPPPRETQYF. CDR3 DNA (partial): TGTGCCAGCTCACCACCCCCCCGGGAGACC.

Remarks on this clone: The read is 3 residues too short to cover the CDR3 end, so that end is filled in from the germline J gene. The chain employs TRBV30 and TRBJ1-1; no clear D gene. Trimming cost V 4 bases and J 5 bases, with 14 bases left between them. This CDR3 is built from 13 residues. Looked up from germline, CDR1 is GTSNPN and CDR2 is SVGIG (reference sequence). The sequenced part of the CDR3 DNA is TGTGCCTGGATCTTGGGCCCCCGGACTGAA. Amino acids: CAWILGPRTE. The entire CDR3 is CAWILGPRTEAFF. The whole variable domain, filled in from reference TRBV30 and TRBJ1-1, reads SQTIHQWPATLVQPVGSPLSLECTVEGTSNPNLYWYRQAAGRGLQLLFYSVGIGQISSEVPQNLSASRPQDRQFILSSKKLLLSDSGFYLCAWILGPRTEAFFGQGTRLTVV.

Worth noting for this clone: The read ends 3 residues early relative to the CDR3; the germline J gene fills the gap. V usage is TRBV7-9 and J usage is TRBJ1-3, with 8 bases identical to TRBD1. V dropped 3 bases and J dropped 9; count of bases not matched to a gene: 4. CDR1 and CDR2 from the germline V gene are SEHNR and FQNEAQ (reference sequence). This CDR3 has 13 amino acids. This CDR3 is CASSLDRAGTIYF. Incomplete CDR3 DNA: TGTGCCAGCAGCTTGGACAGGGCGGGCACC.

This clone showed up many times. The read gets to within 3 residues of the CDR3 end, and the germline J gene fills in the rest. This chain joins TRBV18 and TRBJ2-5; weak D call: TRBD1 (6 bases). Germline lookup yields CDR1 KGHSH and CDR2 LQKENI. CDR3 length equals 18 residues. Trimming took 0 bases from V and 5 from J, leaving 22 bases between them. CDR3 DNA, as far as it was read: TGTGCCAGCTCACCACCGGGACACCTAATCGGAGCCCAGGAGACC. It is translated as CASSPPGHLIGAQET. Given in full, the CDR3 is CASSPPGHLIGAQETQYF.

This clone was observed a handful of times. The read ends 3 residues before the CDR3 terminus; that terminus is restored from the germline J gene. The chain recombines TRBV2 with TRBJ2-7, with D maybe TRBD2 (6 bases). This CDR3 has 13 residues. V was clipped by 5 bases and J by 2 bases, with 10 bases between them. Germline CDR1 reads SNHLY; CDR2 reads FYNNEI. CDR3 sequence reads: CASSRERAYEQYF. The DNA read from the CDR3 is TGTGCCAGCAGTCGGGAGCGGGCCTACGAG.